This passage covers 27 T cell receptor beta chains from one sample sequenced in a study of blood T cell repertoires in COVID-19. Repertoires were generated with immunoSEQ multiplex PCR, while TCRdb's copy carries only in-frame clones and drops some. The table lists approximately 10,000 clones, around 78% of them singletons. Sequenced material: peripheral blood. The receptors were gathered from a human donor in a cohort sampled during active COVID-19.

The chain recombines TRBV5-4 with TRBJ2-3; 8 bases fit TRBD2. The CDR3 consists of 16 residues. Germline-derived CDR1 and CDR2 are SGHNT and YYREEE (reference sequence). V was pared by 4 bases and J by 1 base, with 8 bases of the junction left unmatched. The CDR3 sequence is CASSPPPSGRTDTQYF. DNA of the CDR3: TGTGCCAGCAGCCCCCCCCCTAGCGGGCGCACAGATACGCAGTATTTT.

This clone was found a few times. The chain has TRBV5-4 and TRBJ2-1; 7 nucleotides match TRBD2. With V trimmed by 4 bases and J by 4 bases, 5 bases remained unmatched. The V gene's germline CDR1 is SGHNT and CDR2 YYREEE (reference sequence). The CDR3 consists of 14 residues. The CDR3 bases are TGTGCCAGCAGCGGGCAGCGGGGATACAATGAGCAGTTCTTC. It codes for CASSGQRGYNEQFF.

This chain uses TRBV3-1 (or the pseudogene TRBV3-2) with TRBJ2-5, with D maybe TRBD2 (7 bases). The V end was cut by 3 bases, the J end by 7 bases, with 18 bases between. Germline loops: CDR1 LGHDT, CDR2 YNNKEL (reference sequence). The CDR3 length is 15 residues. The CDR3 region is CASSQTGGSLGTQYF. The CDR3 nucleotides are TGTGCCAGCAGCCAGACGGGGGGCAGCCTCGGGACCCAGTACTTC.

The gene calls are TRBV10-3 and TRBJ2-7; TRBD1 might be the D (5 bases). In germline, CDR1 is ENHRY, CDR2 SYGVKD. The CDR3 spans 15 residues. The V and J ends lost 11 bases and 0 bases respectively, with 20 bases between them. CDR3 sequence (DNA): TGTGCCCTGTCGAGTGGGGCGAGGAGCTCCTACGAGCAGTACTTC. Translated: CALSSGARSSYEQYF.

This chain's CDR3 is CASSQDRSGPGGGEKLFF. The CDR3 region has the DNA TGTGCCAGCAGCCAAGATAGAAGTGGTCCAGGTGGAGGAGAAAAACTGTTTTTT. This sequence joins TRBV3-1 (or the pseudogene TRBV3-2) and TRBJ1-4, with unresolved D. The CDR3 contains 18 residues. Germline lookup yields CDR1 LGHDT and CDR2 YNNKEL (reference sequence). Trimming pared 0 bases from V and 8 bases from J, leaving 22 bases between.

CDR3 sequence: CATLGTGSTSYEQYF. The CDR3 region has the DNA TGTGCCACTCTTGGAACCGGGAGTACATCCTACGAGCAGTACTTC. The V call is TRBV10-3, the J call TRBJ2-7; tentatively, D is TRBD2 (6 bases). CDR3 length equals 15 residues. Trimming left V 10 bases short and J 1 base short, with 20 bases between. Per the germline V gene, CDR1 is ENHRY and CDR2 is SYGVKD.

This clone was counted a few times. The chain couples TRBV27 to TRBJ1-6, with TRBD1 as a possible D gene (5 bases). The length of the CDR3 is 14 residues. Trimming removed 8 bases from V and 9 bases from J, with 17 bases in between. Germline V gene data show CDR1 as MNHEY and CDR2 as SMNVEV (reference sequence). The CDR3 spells CASRGWDRSSPLHF. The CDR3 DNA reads TGTGCCAGCCGGGGGTGGGACCGATCTTCACCCCTCCACTTT.

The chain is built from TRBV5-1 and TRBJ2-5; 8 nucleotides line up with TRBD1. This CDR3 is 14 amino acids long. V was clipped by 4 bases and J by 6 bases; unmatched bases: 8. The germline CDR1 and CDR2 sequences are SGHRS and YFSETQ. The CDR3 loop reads CASSVDRAGKTQYF. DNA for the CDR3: TGCGCCAGCAGCGTGGACAGGGCAGGAAAGACCCAGTACTTC.

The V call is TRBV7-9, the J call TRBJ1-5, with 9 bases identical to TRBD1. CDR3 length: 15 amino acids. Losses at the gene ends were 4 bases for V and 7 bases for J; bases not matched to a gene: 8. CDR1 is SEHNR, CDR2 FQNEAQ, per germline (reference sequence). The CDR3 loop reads CASSYGQGLRQPQHF. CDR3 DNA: TGTGCCAGCAGCTACGGACAGGGGTTGCGACAGCCCCAGCATTTT.

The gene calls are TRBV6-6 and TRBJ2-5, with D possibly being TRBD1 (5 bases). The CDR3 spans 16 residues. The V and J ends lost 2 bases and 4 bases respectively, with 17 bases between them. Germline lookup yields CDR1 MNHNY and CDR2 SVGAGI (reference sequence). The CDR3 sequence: CASSYRRQGFGETQYF. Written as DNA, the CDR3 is TGTGCCAGCAGTTACCGCCGCCAGGGATTCGGAGAGACCCAGTACTTC.

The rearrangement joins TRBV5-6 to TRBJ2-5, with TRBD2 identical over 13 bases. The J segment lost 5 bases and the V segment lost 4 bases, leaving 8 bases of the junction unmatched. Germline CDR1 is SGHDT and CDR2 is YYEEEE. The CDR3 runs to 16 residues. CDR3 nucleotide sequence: TGTGCCAGCAGCCGGGGACTAGCGGGGATTGGGGAGACCCAGTACTTC. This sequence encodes CASSRGLAGIGETQYF.

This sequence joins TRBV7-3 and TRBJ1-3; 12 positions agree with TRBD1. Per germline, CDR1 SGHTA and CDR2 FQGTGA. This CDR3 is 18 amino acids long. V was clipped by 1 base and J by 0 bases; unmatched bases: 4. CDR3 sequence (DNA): TGTGCCAGCAGCTTAAAGGGGACAGGGGGCCTCTCTGGAAACACCATATATTTT. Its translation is CASSLKGTGGLSGNTIYF.

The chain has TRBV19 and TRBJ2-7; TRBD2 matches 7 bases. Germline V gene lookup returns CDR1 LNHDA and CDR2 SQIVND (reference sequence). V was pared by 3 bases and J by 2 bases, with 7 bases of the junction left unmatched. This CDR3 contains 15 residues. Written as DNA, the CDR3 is TGTGCCAGTAGTATCGAGCTAGCGGAGACCTACGAGCAGTACTTC. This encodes CASSIELAETYEQYF.

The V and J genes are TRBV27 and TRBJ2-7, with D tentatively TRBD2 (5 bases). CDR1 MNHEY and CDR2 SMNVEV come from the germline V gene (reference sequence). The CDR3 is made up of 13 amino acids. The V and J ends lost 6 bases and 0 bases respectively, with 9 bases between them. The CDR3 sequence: CASRSGNSYEQYF. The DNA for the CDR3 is TGTGCCAGCAGGTCCGGGAACTCCTACGAGCAGTACTTC.

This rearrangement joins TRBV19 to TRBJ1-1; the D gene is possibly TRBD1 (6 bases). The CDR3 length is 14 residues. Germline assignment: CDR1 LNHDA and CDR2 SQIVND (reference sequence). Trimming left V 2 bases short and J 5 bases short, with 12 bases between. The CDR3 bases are TGTGCCAGTAGTATACAGGGGTATAGTACTGAAGCTTTCTTT. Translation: CASSIQGYSTEAFF.

CDR3 sequence: CASRQGASGDTGYTF. The CDR3 region has the DNA TGTGCCAGCAGACAGGGGGCCTCGGGGGATACTGGCTACACCTTC. The J gene is TRBJ1-2, the V gene TRBV6-6, with 9 nucleotides matching TRBD1. This CDR3 comprises 15 residues. V lost 6 bases, J lost 7 bases, and 12 bases stayed unmatched. The germline gives CDR1 MNHNY, CDR2 SVGAGI (reference sequence).

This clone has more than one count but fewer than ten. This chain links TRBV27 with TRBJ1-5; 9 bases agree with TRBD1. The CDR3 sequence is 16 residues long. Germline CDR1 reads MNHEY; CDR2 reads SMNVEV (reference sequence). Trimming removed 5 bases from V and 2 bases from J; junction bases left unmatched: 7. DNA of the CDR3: TGTGCCAGCAGTCCCAACAGGGGGCCGGGCAATCAGCCCCAGCATTTT. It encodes CASSPNRGPGNQPQHF.

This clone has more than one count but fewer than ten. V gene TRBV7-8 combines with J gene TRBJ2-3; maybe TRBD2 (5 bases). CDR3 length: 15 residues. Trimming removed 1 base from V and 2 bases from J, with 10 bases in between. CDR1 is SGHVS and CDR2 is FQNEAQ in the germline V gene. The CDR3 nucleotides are TGTGCCAGCAGCTTAGAGGGCGGGTACACAGATACGCAGTATTTT. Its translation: CASSLEGGYTDTQYF.

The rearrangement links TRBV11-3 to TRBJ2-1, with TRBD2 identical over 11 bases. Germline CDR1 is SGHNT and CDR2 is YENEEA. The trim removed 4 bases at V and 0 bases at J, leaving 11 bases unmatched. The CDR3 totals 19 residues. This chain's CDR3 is CASSSPRLAGTHSYNEQFF. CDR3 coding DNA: TGTGCCAGCAGCTCCCCCCGACTAGCGGGGACCCACTCCTACAATGAGCAGTTCTTC.

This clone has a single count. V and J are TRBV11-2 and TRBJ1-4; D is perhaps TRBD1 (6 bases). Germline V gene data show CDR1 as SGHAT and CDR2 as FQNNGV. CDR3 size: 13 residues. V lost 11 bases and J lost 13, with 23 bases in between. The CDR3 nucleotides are TGTGCCTTGGGGGCCGCCAGTTTTATTCGACTGTTTTTT. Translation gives CALGAASFIRLFF.

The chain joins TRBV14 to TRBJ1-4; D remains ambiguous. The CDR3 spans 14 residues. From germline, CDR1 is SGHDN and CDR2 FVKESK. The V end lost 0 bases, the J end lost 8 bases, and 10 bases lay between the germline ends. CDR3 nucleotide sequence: TGTGCCAGCAGCCAAGAGCTAGTTGGGGAAAAACTGTTTTTT. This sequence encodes CASSQELVGEKLFF.

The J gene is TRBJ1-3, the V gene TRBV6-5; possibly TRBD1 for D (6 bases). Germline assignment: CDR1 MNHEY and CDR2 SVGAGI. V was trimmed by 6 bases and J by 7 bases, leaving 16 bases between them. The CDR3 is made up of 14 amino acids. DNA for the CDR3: TGTGCCAGCAGGGACAACAGGGTGGCGAACACCATATATTTT. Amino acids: CASRDNRVANTIYF.

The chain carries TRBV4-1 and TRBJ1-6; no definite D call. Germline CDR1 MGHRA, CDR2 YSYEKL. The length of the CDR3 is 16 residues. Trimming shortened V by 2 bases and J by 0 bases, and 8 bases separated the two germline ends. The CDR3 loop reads CASSQLLFSYNSPLHF. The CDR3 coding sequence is TGCGCCAGCAGCCAACTACTCTTCTCCTATAATTCACCCCTCCACTTT.

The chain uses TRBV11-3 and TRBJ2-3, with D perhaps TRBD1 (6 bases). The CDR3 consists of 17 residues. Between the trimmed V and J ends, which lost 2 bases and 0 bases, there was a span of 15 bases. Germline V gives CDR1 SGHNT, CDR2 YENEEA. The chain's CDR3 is CASSLNTGFSSTDTQYF. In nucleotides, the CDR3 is TGTGCCAGCAGCTTAAACACAGGGTTTTCTAGCACAGATACGCAGTATTTT.

Written as DNA, the CDR3 is TGCAGCGCCGGGGAGGCCGGGGAGCTGTTTTTT. Translated: CSAGEAGELFF. This chain connects TRBV29-1 to TRBJ2-2, with a tentative D call TRBD2 (6 bases). This CDR3 spans 11 amino acids. Per germline, CDR1 SQVTM and CDR2 ANQGSEA. The V end was cut by 7 bases, the J end by 6 bases, with 9 bases between.

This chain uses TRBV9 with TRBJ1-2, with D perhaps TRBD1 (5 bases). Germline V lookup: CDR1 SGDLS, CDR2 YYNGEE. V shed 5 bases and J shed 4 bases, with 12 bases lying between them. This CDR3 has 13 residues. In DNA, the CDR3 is TGTGCCAGCAGTGCAGGGTTGGGCTATGGCTACACCTTC. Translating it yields CASSAGLGYGYTF.

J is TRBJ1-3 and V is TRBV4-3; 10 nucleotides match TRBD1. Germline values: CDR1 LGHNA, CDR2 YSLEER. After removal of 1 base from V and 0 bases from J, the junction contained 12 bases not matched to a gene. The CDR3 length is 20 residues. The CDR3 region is CASSQVVGTGVSRSGNTIYF. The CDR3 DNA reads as TGCGCCAGCAGCCAAGTTGTCGGGACAGGGGTATCTCGCTCTGGAAACACCATATATTTT.